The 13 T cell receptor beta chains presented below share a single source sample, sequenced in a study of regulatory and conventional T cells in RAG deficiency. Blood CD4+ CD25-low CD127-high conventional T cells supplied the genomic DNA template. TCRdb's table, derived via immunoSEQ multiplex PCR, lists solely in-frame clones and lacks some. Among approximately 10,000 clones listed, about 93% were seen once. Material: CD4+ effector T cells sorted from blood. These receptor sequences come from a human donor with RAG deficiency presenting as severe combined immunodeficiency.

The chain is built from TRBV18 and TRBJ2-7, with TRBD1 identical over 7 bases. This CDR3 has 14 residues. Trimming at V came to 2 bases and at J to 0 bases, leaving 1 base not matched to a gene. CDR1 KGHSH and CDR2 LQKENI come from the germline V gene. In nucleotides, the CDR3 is TGTGCCAGCTCACCAAGGGACAGCTCCTACGAGCAGTACTTC. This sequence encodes CASSPRDSSYEQYF.

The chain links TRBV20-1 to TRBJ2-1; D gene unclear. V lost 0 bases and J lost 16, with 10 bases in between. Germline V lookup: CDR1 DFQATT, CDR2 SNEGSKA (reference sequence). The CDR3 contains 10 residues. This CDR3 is CSARDLRQFF. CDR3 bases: TGCAGTGCTAGAGATCTACGACAATTCTTC.

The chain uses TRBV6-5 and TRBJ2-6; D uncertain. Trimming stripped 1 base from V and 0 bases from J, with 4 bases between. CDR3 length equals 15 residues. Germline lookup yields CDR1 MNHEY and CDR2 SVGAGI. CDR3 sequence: CASSYWGSGANVLTF. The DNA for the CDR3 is TGTGCCAGCAGTTACTGGGGCTCTGGGGCCAACGTCCTGACTTTC.

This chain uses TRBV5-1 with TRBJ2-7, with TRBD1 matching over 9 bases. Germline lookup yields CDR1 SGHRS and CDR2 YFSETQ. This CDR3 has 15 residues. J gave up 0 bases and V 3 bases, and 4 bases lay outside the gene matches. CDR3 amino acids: CASSSPTGGSYEQYF. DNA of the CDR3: TGCGCCAGCAGCTCCCCGACAGGGGGCTCCTACGAGCAGTACTTC.

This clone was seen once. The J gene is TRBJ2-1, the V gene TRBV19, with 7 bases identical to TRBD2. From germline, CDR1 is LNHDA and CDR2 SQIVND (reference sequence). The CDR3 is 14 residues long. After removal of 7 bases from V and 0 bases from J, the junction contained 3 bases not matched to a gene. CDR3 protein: CASIGRGSYNEQFF. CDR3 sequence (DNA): TGTGCCAGTATAGGGAGGGGCTCCTACAATGAGCAGTTCTTC.

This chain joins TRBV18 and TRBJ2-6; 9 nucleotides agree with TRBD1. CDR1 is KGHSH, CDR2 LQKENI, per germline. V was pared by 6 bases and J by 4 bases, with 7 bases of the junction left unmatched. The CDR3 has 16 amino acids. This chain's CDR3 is CASSQQGARGANVLTF. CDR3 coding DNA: TGTGCCAGCTCCCAACAGGGGGCGCGGGGGGCCAACGTCCTGACTTTC.

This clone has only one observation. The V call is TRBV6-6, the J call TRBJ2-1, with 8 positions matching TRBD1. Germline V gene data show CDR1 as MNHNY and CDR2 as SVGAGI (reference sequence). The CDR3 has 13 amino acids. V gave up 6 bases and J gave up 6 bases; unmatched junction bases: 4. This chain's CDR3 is CASSWTGINEQFF. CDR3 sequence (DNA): TGTGCCAGCAGCTGGACAGGGATCAATGAGCAGTTCTTC.

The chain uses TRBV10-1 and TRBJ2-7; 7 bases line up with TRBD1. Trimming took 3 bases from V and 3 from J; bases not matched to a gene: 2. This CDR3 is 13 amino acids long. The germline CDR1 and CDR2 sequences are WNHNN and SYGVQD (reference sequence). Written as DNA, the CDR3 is TGCGCCAGCAGTGATCACAGGGGCTACGAGCAGTACTTC. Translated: CASSDHRGYEQYF.

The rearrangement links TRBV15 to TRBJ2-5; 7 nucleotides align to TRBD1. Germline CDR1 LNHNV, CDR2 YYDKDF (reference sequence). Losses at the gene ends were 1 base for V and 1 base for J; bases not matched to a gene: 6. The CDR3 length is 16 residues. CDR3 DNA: TGTGCCACCAGCAGAGCGGACAGGTTCGGCCAAGAGACCCAGTACTTC. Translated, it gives CATSRADRFGQETQYF.

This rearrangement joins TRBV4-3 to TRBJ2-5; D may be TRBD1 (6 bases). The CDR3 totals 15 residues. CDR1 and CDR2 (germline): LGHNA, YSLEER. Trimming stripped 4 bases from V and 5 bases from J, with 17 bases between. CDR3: CASSLFLGAWETQYF. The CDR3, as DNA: TGCGCCAGCAGCCTCTTTTTGGGGGCGTGGGAGACCCAGTACTTC.

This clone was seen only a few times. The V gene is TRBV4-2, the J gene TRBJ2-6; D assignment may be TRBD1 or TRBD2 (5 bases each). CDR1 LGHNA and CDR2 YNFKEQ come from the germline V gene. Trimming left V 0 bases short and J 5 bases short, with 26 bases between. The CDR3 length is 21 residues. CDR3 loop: CASSQDLFRTRFVGRANVLTF. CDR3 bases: TGTGCCAGCAGCCAAGATCTGTTTAGGACAAGGTTCGTCGGGAGGGCCAACGTCCTGACTTTC.

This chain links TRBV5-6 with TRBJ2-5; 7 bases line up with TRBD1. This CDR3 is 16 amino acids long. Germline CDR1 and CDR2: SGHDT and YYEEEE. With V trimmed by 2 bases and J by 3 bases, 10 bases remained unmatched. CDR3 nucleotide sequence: TGTGCCAGCAGCTTTCAGCGAGGCACAGGGGAAGAGACCCAGTACTTC. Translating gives CASSFQRGTGEETQYF.

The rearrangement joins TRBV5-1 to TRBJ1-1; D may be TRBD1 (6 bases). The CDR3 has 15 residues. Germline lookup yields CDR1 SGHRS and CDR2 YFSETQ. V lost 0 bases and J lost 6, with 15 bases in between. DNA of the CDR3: TGCGCCAGCAGCTTGGCTTGGGGGCGGGGCCCTGAAGCTTTCTTT. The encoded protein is CASSLAWGRGPEAFF.